The 9 T cell receptor beta chains below all came from one sample that was sequenced in a study of PD-1 blockade in classical Hodgkin lymphoma. There was relapse after autologous stem cell transplantation in every patient, and there was variation in brentuximab vedotin exposure. Sequenced by immunoSEQ multiplex PCR; TCRdb stores in-frame clones only, minus some. The table lists 100,000 or so clones, about 89% of them singletons. Sequencing was performed on peripheral blood mononuclear cells (PBMCs), taken before the second cycle of nivolumab. Receptors were obtained from a human donor with classical Hodgkin lymphoma.

This chain connects TRBV29-1 to TRBJ1-2; 11 bases fit TRBD1. The CDR3 is 13 amino acids. J gave up 5 bases and V 6 bases, and 5 bases lay outside the gene matches. CDR1 is SQVTM and CDR2 is ANQGSEA in the germline V gene. As DNA, the CDR3 is TGCAGCGTCCGGACAGGGGGCTCGTATGGCTACACCTTC. It codes for CSVRTGGSYGYTF.

The chain employs TRBV5-6 and TRBJ1-1, with no clear D. Trimming took off 2 bases at V and 2 bases at J, with 7 bases between the two ends. Germline CDR1 and CDR2: SGHDT and YYEEEE. This CDR3 region has 13 residues. The CDR3 reads CASSFRHNTEAFF. CDR3 DNA: TGTGCCAGCAGCTTTCGCCATAACACTGAAGCTTTCTTT.

Regarding this clone: One end of the junction is discordant with germline, which a read error may explain. This CDR3 is CASSQDRATNEKLFF. The CDR3 DNA is TGCGCCAGCAGCCAAGATAGGGCAACTAATGAAAAACTGTTTTTT. This chain joins TRBV7-2 and TRBJ1-4; no reliable D call. There are 15 residues in the CDR3. Germline V gives CDR1 SGHTA, CDR2 FQGNSA.

This chain connects TRBV5-6 to TRBJ2-1; no reliable D call. V was shortened by 1 base and J by 0 bases, with 8 bases between the two germline ends. CDR3 size: 15 residues. Germline assignment: CDR1 SGHDT and CDR2 YYEEEE. The CDR3 nucleotides read TGTGCCAGCAGCTTGAACGTGGACTCCTACAATGAGCAGTTCTTC. This sequence encodes CASSLNVDSYNEQFF. The whole variable domain, filled in from reference TRBV5-6 and TRBJ2-1, reads DAGVTQSPTHLIKTRGQQVTLRCSPKSGHDTVSWYQQALGQGPQFIFQYYEEEERQRGNFPDRFSGHQFPNYSSELNVNALLLGDSALYLCASSLNVDSYNEQFFGPGTRLTVL.

V gene TRBV7-8 combines with J gene TRBJ2-4; D ambiguous. The CDR3 contains 18 residues. Germline CDR1 and CDR2: SGHVS and FQNEAQ. The V and J ends lost 1 base and 6 bases respectively, with 22 bases between them. CDR3 DNA: TGTGCCAGCAGCTTAGGGCGACTGAGACTCAAAAACCGAAACATTCAGTACTTC. It specifies CASSLGRLRLKNRNIQYF.

The chain joins TRBV19 to TRBJ2-3; D could derive from TRBD1 or TRBD2 (5 bases each). From germline, CDR1 is LNHDA and CDR2 SQIVND (reference sequence). This CDR3 contains 15 residues. The V and J ends lost 9 bases and 4 bases respectively, with 20 bases between them. The CDR3 sequence is CASSETVGGSDTQYF. CDR3 nucleotide sequence: TGTGCCAGCTCCGAGACAGTCGGAGGCTCAGATACGCAGTATTTT. Looking up the rest from reference TRBV19 and TRBJ2-3 gives the full variable domain: DGGITQSPKYLFRKEGQNVTLSCEQNLNHDAMYWYRQDPGQGLRLIYYSQIVNDFQKGDIAEGYSVSREKKESFPLTVTSAQKNPTAFYLCASSETVGGSDTQYFGPGTRLTVL.

This clone was found once. The gene calls are TRBV29-1 and TRBJ2-1; TRBD1 or TRBD2 may be the D gene (6 bases each). The germline V gene encodes CDR1 SQVTM and CDR2 ANQGSEA. Trimming cost V 3 bases and J 6 bases, with 12 bases left between them. The CDR3 contains 13 residues. This CDR3 is CSVERGDSNEQFF. The CDR3 nucleotides are TGCAGCGTTGAGAGGGGGGACTCCAATGAGCAGTTCTTC.

This chain links TRBV30 with TRBJ2-1, with D perhaps matching TRBD1 (5 bases). Germline V lookup: CDR1 GTSNPN, CDR2 SVGIG (reference sequence). The CDR3 has 15 amino acids. Trimming cost V 1 base and J 3 bases, with 13 bases left between them. The CDR3 protein is CAWSGTLGLYNEQFF. The CDR3 DNA reads TGTGCCTGGAGTGGCACGCTGGGGCTCTACAATGAGCAGTTCTTC. Using reference TRBV30 and TRBJ2-1 for the parts outside the CDR3, the full variable domain is SQTIHQWPATLVQPVGSPLSLECTVEGTSNPNLYWYRQAAGRGLQLLFYSVGIGQISSEVPQNLSASRPQDRQFILSSKKLLLSDSGFYLCAWSGTLGLYNEQFFGPGTRLTVL.

The J gene is TRBJ1-4, the V gene TRBV7-9, with D unresolved. The germline V gene has CDR1 SEHNR and CDR2 FQNEAQ (reference sequence). This CDR3 spans 16 amino acids. Trimming took off 4 bases at V and 5 bases at J, with 17 bases between the two ends. The CDR3 loop reads CASSWKDGSLNEKLFF. For the CDR3, the DNA is TGTGCCAGCAGCTGGAAGGACGGCAGCTTGAATGAAAAACTGTTTTTT.